The source of this TCR beta chain is a study of T-cell reconstitution after alpha-beta-depleted transplantation in children. This clonotype was seen more than once but under ten times. V was cut by 1 base and J by 4 bases, with 17 bases left in between. The CDR3 length is 17 residues. CDR1 is MNHEY, CDR2 SVGAGI, per germline. As it was prepared, the TCRbeta library received unique molecular identifiers. TCRdb passed the PCR reads through MiXCR, listing each CDR3 protein once. The sample yields 700,000 to 850,000 distinct CDR3 sequences, about 16% seen once. This sequence joins TRBV6-5 and TRBJ1-5; the D gene is possibly TRBD1 (5 bases). This TCR was sampled from a male patient between 5 and 17 years old who had a stem cell transplant for acute lymphoblastic leukemia, so the T cells may come from the graft donor. The specimen was PBMCs, mostly from graft donor cells, collected 360 days after TCRalphabeta/CD19-depleted stem cell transplant. The chain's CDR3 is CASSYFLNKGRNQPQHF. In DNA, the CDR3 is TGTGCCAGCAGTTACTTCCTAAATAAGGGGAGGAATCAGCCCCAGCATTTT.